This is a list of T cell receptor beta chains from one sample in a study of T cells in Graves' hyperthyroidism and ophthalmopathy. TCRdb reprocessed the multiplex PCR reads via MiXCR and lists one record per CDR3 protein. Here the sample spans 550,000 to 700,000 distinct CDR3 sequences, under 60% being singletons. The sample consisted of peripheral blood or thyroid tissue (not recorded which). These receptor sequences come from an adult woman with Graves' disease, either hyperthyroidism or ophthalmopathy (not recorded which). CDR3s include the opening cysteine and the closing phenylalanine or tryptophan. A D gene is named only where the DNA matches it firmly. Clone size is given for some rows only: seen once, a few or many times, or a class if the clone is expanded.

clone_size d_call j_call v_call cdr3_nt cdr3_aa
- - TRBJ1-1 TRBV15 TGTGCCACCAGCCGAAACACTGAAGCTTTCTTT CATSRNTEAFF
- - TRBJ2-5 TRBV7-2 TGTGCCAGCAGCCCGGGAATAAAGACCCAGTACTTC CASSPGIKTQYF
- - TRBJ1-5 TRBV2 TGTGCCAGCAGTGCGGGGGGGCGAGGGGAGCATTTT CASSAGGRGEHF
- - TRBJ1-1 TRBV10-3 TGTGCCATCGCCGGGACAAGTCCTGAAGCTTTCTTT CAIAGTSPEAFF
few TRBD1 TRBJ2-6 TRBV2 TGTGCCAGTCGGACAGGGAGCTCTGGGGCCAACGTCCTGACTTTC CASRTGSSGANVLTF
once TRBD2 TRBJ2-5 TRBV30 TGTGCCTGGAGTGTAGGAGCGGGATACCAAGAGACCCAGTACTTC CAWSVGAGYQETQYF
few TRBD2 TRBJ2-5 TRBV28 TGTGCCAGCAGTTTATGGGGGACTAGCGGGAGGGCCCGGCAGGAGACCCAGTACTTC CASSLWGTSGRARQETQYF
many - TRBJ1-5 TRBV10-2 TGCGCCAGCAGACCGGGGAATAGCAATCAGCCCCAGCATTTT CASRPGNSNQPQHF
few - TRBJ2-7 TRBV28 TGTGCCAGCAGTCCGTCTTGGGGACACCGCTCCTACGAGCAGTACTTC CASSPSWGHRSYEQYF
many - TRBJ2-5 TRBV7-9 TGTGCCAGCAGCGCACCAGGGTACCAAGAGACCCAGTACTTC CASSAPGYQETQYF
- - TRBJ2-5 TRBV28 TGTGCCAGCATCAGCTTAAATCCGGGACCCCAAGAGACCCAGTACTTC CASISLNPGPQETQYF
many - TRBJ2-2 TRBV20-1 TGCAGTGCTAGAGCACAGTCCACCGGGGAGCTGTTTTTT CSARAQSTGELFF
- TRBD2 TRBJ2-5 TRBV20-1 TGCAGTGCTTTACCCGGGACTAGCAGGCAAGAGACCCAGTACTTC CSALPGTSRQETQYF
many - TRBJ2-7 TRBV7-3 TGTGCCAGCAGCCCTCGGGACGGGGACGAGCAGTACTTC CASSPRDGDEQYF
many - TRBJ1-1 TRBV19 TGTGCCAGTACCAATGGCATTTGGGGCACTGAAGCTTTCTTT CASTNGIWGTEAFF
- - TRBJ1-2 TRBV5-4 TGTGCCAGCAGCCCGTGGCCAGGAGGCTACACCTTC CASSPWPGGYTF
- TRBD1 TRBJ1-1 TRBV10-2 TGCGCCAGCTCCCTCCCTGGACAGGGGAATGCTGAAGCTTTCTTT CASSLPGQGNAEAFF
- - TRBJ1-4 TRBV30 TGTGCCTGGAGTGTATATCAGGCAACTAATGAAAAACTGTTTTTT CAWSVYQATNEKLFF
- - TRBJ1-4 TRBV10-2 TGCGCCAGCACGGCAGGGCCTAATGAAAAACTGTTTTTT CASTAGPNEKLFF
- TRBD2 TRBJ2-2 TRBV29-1 TGCAGCGTTGCTCGGGAGGACACCGGGGAGCTGTTTTTT CSVAREDTGELFF
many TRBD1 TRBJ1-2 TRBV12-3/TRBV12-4 TGTGCCAGCAGCGCTTCAAAGCGGACAGGTTCTTTCTATGGCTACACCTTC CASSASKRTGSFYGYTF
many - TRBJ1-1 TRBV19 TGTGCCAGTAGTATTGGGGGGCGATTGAACACTGAAGCTTTCTTT CASSIGGRLNTEAFF
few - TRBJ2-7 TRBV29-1 TGCAGCGTTGTGCGAGACATCCCCTACGAGCAGTACTTC CSVVRDIPYEQYF
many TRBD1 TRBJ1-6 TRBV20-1 TGCAGTGCTAGCCCGGGACAGGGAATTTCACCCCTCCACTTT CSASPGQGISPLHF
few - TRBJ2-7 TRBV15 TGTGCCACCAGCAGAGAAGGAGGATCCTTCGAGCAGTACTTC CATSREGGSFEQYF
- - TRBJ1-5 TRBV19 TGTGCCAGTAGTATCTCGGCAGCCGGAGTAAATCAGCCCCAGCATTTT CASSISAAGVNQPQHF
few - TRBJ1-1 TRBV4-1 TGCGCCAGCAGCCAGGTTGGCGTCGGAGCTTTCTTT CASSQVGVGAFF
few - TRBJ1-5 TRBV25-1 TGTGCCAGCAGTGAGCTTTATAGCAATCAGCCCCAGCATTTT CASSELYSNQPQHF
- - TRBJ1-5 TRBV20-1 TGCAGTGCTAGAAAGGGGTCTAGCAATCAGCCCCAGCATTTT CSARKGSSNQPQHF
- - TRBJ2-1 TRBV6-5 TGTGCCAGCGGGACCACTTGGGATGAGCAGTTCTTC CASGTTWDEQFF